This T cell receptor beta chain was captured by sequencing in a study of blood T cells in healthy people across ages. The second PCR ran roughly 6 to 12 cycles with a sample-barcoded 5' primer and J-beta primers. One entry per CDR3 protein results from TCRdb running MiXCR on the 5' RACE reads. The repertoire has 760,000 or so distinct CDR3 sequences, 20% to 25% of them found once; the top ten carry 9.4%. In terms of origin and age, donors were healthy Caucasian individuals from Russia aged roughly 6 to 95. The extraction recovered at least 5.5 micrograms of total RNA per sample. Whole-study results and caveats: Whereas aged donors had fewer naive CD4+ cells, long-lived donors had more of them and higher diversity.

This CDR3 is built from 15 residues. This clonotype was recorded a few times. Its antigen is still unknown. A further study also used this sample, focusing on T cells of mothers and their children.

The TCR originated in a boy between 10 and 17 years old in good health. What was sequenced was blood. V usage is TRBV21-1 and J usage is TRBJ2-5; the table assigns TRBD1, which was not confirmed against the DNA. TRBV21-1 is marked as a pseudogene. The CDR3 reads CASSKVTGQKETQYF. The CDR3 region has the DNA TGTGCCAGCAGCAAAGTTACGGGACAGAAAGAGACCCAGTACTTC.